The rows below give T cell receptor beta chains drawn from one sample of a study of PD-L1 blockade in urothelial cancer. Sequenced by immunoSEQ multiplex PCR; TCRdb stores in-frame clones only, minus some. The sample yields 53,000 or so clones, around 89% seen once. The sequencing here drew on PBMCs, taken around atezolizumab (anti-PD-L1) treatment. The receptors shown here come from a man aged 55 to 69 with urothelial cancer. The CDR3 runs from the conserved cysteine through the conserved F or W. D genes are given only for firm matches.

CDR3 protein,CDR3 DNA,J gene,D gene,V gene
CASSQGAGSTQPQHF,TGTGCCAGCAGCCAAGGGGCAGGATCCACTCAGCCCCAGCATTTT,TRBJ1-5,-,TRBV11-2
CASQTLAHGANVLTF,TGTGCCAGCCAGACTCTGGCGCACGGGGCCAACGTCCTGACTTTC,TRBJ2-6,-,TRBV27
CASSQVNRGSKNIQYF,TGCGCCAGCAGCCAAGTAAACAGGGGATCCAAAAACATTCAGTACTTC,TRBJ2-4,TRBD1,TRBV4-1
CASSTPGGPYNEQFF,TGTGCCAGCAGTACTCCGGGGGGTCCTTACAATGAGCAGTTCTTC,TRBJ2-1,TRBD2,TRBV28
CASSTRGEQFF,TGTGCCAGTAGTACCCGGGGTGAGCAGTTCTTC,TRBJ2-1,-,TRBV19
CASRGGNQETQYF,TGTGCCAGTCGCGGGGGAAACCAAGAGACCCAGTACTTC,TRBJ2-5,TRBD2,TRBV19
CASSLATGSYNEQFF,TGTGCCAGCAGCTTAGCGACCGGGAGCTACAATGAGCAGTTCTTC,TRBJ2-1,-,TRBV7-9
CATTGPDYNEQFF,TGTGCCACTACAGGGCCAGACTACAATGAGCAGTTCTTC,TRBJ2-1,-,TRBV10-3
CASSVGSGGRETQYF,TGTGCCAGCAGCGTAGGCTCGGGAGGGAGAGAGACCCAGTACTTC,TRBJ2-5,TRBD2,TRBV9
CASGDRAWTEQYF,TGTGCCAGCGGGGACAGGGCTTGGACCGAGCAGTACTTC,TRBJ2-7,TRBD1,TRBV2
CASMDRGDYGYTF,TGTGCCAGCATGGACAGGGGGGACTATGGCTACACCTTC,TRBJ1-2,TRBD1,TRBV25-1
CASSLEAGGTQYF,TGTGCCAGCAGCTTAGAAGCGGGCGGGACCCAGTACTTC,TRBJ2-5,-,TRBV7-2
CASSRTQGTTDTQYF,TGTGCCAGCAGCCGAACCCAGGGGACGACAGATACGCAGTATTTT,TRBJ2-3,-,TRBV11-3
CASSLFGNEKLFF,TGTGCCAGCAGCTTGTTCGGGAATGAAAAACTGTTTTTT,TRBJ1-4,-,TRBV5-4
CAWRSRLTSPSTDTQYF,TGTGCCTGGAGGTCCAGGCTGACTAGCCCCAGCACAGATACGCAGTATTTT,TRBJ2-3,TRBD2,TRBV30
CASSLREVNEKLFF,TGTGCCAGCAGCTTAAGGGAGGTTAATGAAAAACTGTTTTTT,TRBJ1-4,-,TRBV7-9
CASNIRARNTEAFF,TGTGCCAGCAATATCAGGGCTAGGAACACTGAAGCTTTCTTT,TRBJ1-1,-,TRBV6-5
CASSLGASGAKGQFF,TGTGCCAGCAGCTTAGGGGCTAGCGGGGCCAAAGGGCAGTTCTTC,TRBJ2-1,TRBD2,TRBV11-1
CASSRQAYYEQYF,TGTGCCAGTAGTAGGCAGGCGTACTACGAGCAGTACTTC,TRBJ2-7,-,TRBV19